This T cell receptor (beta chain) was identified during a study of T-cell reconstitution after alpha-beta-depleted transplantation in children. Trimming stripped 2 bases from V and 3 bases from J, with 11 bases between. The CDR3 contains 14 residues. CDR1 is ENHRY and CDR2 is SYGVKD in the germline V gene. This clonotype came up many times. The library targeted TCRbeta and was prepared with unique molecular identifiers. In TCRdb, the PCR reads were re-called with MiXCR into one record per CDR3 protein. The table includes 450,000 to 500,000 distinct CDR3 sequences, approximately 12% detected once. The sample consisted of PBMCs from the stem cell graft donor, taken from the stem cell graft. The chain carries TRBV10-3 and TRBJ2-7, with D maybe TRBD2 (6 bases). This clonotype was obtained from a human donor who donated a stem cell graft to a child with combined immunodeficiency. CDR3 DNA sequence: TGTGCCATCAGTGAGCCGGGACTGCACTACGAGCAGTACTTC. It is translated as CAISEPGLHYEQYF.